A selection of T cell receptor beta chains follows, all from one sample in a study of graft-versus-host responses after intestinal transplantation. The repertoire was sequenced with immunoSEQ multiplex PCR; TCRdb's copy has only in-frame clones and lacks some. The data hold 90,000 to 95,000 clones, with about 91% observed a single time. Antigen specificity for these receptors is unknown. The sample here was unstimulated CD8+ T cells sorted from spleen or lymph node cells, taken before intestinal transplant. These receptors were obtained from a human donor who received an intestinal transplant. Both conserved end residues are part of each CDR3. Size values are once, few and many counts, or a class for expanded clones, and some rows have none.

abundance: .
j_gene: TRBJ1-2
v_gene: TRBV5-1
CDR3aa: CASSPGQGSNYGYTF

abundance: few
j_gene: TRBJ2-2
v_gene: TRBV6-5
CDR3aa: CASSYSRGNTGELFF

abundance: .
j_gene: .
v_gene: TRBV5-1
CDR3aa: CASRPPGRAYEQYF

abundance: .
j_gene: TRBJ1-1
v_gene: TRBV4-1
CDR3aa: CASGNPTANTEAFF

abundance: .
j_gene: TRBJ1-4
v_gene: TRBV30
CDR3aa: CAWGEVTGSYDEKLFF

abundance: .
j_gene: TRBJ2-3
v_gene: TRBV5-1
CDR3aa: CASSLGQGFRRASYTDTQYF

abundance: .
j_gene: TRBJ2-5
v_gene: TRBV6-5
CDR3aa: CASSYSGGGSETQYF

abundance: .
j_gene: TRBJ2-7
v_gene: TRBV7-2
CDR3aa: CASGGARNYEQYF

abundance: .
j_gene: TRBJ1-1
v_gene: TRBV2
CDR3aa: CASRHRGYIAFF

abundance: .
j_gene: TRBJ1-1
v_gene: TRBV28
CDR3aa: CASSLLDRGMVAFF

abundance: .
j_gene: TRBJ1-4
v_gene: TRBV2
CDR3aa: CASSEDSPGEKLFF

abundance: .
j_gene: TRBJ2-2
v_gene: TRBV29-1
CDR3aa: CSGSSTGELFF

abundance: .
j_gene: TRBJ2-1
v_gene: TRBV4-3
CDR3aa: CASSQAGGEQFF

abundance: once
j_gene: TRBJ2-7
v_gene: TRBV7-9
CDR3aa: CASSLGWAEQYF

abundance: .
j_gene: TRBJ1-1
v_gene: TRBV9
CDR3aa: CASSVGGGAGNTEAFF

abundance: .
j_gene: TRBJ1-2
v_gene: TRBV6-1
CDR3aa: CASSEVEGGRPGYGYTF

abundance: .
j_gene: TRBJ2-1
v_gene: TRBV4-1
CDR3aa: CASRGQGSHNEQFF

abundance: few
j_gene: TRBJ2-3
v_gene: TRBV2
CDR3aa: CASGGTSGRGADTQYF

abundance: once
j_gene: TRBJ1-2
v_gene: TRBV27
CDR3aa: CASSPYPNYGYTF

abundance: .
j_gene: TRBJ1-3
v_gene: TRBV11-2
CDR3aa: CASSRGGASGNTIYF

abundance: .
j_gene: TRBJ1-6
v_gene: TRBV6-4
CDR3aa: CASSGVSCRERQTYNSPLHF

abundance: .
j_gene: .
v_gene: TRBV11-2
CDR3aa: CASSLTTGGLRFAYEQYF

abundance: .
j_gene: TRBJ1-1
v_gene: TRBV6-5
CDR3aa: CASSYSGGGNTEAFF

abundance: .
j_gene: TRBJ2-4
v_gene: TRBV30
CDR3aa: CAWSGGAGVGDIQYF

abundance: .
j_gene: TRBJ2-1
v_gene: TRBV7-9
CDR3aa: CASTKGAGGINEQFF

abundance: .
j_gene: TRBJ2-7
v_gene: TRBV21-1
CDR3aa: CASSSTGTGGPQSSYEQYF

abundance: once
j_gene: TRBJ1-1
v_gene: TRBV30
CDR3aa: CAWKPEHTEAFF

abundance: .
j_gene: TRBJ2-1
v_gene: TRBV6-1
CDR3aa: CASTTGYNEQFF

abundance: .
j_gene: TRBJ2-3
v_gene: TRBV5-1
CDR3aa: CASSLAEPYLAGYGDTQYF

abundance: .
j_gene: TRBJ2-7
v_gene: TRBV28
CDR3aa: CASIGTGVPYEQYF

abundance: .
j_gene: TRBJ1-1
v_gene: TRBV30
CDR3aa: CAWSRDNMNTEAFF

abundance: .
j_gene: TRBJ1-2
v_gene: TRBV9
CDR3aa: CASSVGADYGYTF

abundance: .
j_gene: TRBJ2-1
v_gene: TRBV6-1
CDR3aa: CASSVLTGTLSTNEQFF

abundance: .
j_gene: TRBJ2-3
v_gene: TRBV9
CDR3aa: CASSLGQGSTDTQYF

abundance: once
j_gene: TRBJ2-7
v_gene: TRBV30
CDR3aa: CAWSAVDEQYF

abundance: few
j_gene: TRBJ2-3
v_gene: TRBV4-3
CDR3aa: CASSQVAGTDTQYF

abundance: .
j_gene: TRBJ1-1
v_gene: TRBV10-2
CDR3aa: CASSESSVTEAFF

abundance: .
j_gene: TRBJ2-7
v_gene: TRBV29-1
CDR3aa: CSVEDRQGNRAYEQYF

abundance: .
j_gene: TRBJ2-7
v_gene: TRBV5-4
CDR3aa: CASSLGPLENEQYF

abundance: few
j_gene: TRBJ2-7
v_gene: TRBV6-6
CDR3aa: CASSSSPGAYEQYF

abundance: once
j_gene: TRBJ1-1
v_gene: TRBV11-2
CDR3aa: CASSVNSMNTEAFF

abundance: .
j_gene: TRBJ2-4
v_gene: TRBV30
CDR3aa: CAWSPPGTGRNF

abundance: .
j_gene: TRBJ2-7
v_gene: TRBV27
CDR3aa: CASSFRRSYEQYF

abundance: .
j_gene: TRBJ2-3
v_gene: TRBV19
CDR3aa: CASSIGLAATDTQYF

abundance: .
j_gene: TRBJ2-1
v_gene: TRBV2
CDR3aa: CASSESSPDEQFF

abundance: .
j_gene: TRBJ2-7
v_gene: TRBV4-3
CDR3aa: CASSQGQTGSYEQYF

abundance: .
j_gene: TRBJ2-1
v_gene: TRBV4-1
CDR3aa: CASSQGRGRGSYNEQFF

abundance: .
j_gene: TRBJ2-3
v_gene: TRBV12-1
CDR3aa: CASLAGDSTDTQYF

abundance: .
j_gene: TRBJ2-1
v_gene: TRBV4-3
CDR3aa: CASSQAYVALAGGYNEQFF

abundance: .
j_gene: TRBJ1-1
v_gene: TRBV9
CDR3aa: CASSAIGGDITEAFF

abundance: .
j_gene: TRBJ2-4
v_gene: TRBV10-1
CDR3aa: CAARDRKPHKNIQYF

abundance: .
j_gene: TRBJ2-3
v_gene: TRBV4-3
CDR3aa: CASSQDVSGGPWDTQYF

abundance: .
j_gene: TRBJ1-1
v_gene: TRBV11-2
CDR3aa: CASRNGGDTQAFF

abundance: .
j_gene: TRBJ2-1
v_gene: TRBV6-5
CDR3aa: CASSSLLGAEQFF

abundance: .
j_gene: TRBJ2-3
v_gene: TRBV2
CDR3aa: CASSDLSGSSDTQYF

abundance: few
j_gene: TRBJ2-1
v_gene: TRBV7-9
CDR3aa: CASSSNPGQASGTINEQFF

abundance: .
j_gene: TRBJ2-7
v_gene: TRBV11-2
CDR3aa: CASSLIPTVSYEQYF

abundance: .
j_gene: TRBJ2-1
v_gene: TRBV4-2
CDR3aa: CASSQDGLAGDEQFF

abundance: .
j_gene: TRBJ2-7
v_gene: TRBV5-8
CDR3aa: CASSWGGYEQYF

abundance: .
j_gene: TRBJ2-1
v_gene: TRBV9
CDR3aa: CASSASRGTGGNEQFF